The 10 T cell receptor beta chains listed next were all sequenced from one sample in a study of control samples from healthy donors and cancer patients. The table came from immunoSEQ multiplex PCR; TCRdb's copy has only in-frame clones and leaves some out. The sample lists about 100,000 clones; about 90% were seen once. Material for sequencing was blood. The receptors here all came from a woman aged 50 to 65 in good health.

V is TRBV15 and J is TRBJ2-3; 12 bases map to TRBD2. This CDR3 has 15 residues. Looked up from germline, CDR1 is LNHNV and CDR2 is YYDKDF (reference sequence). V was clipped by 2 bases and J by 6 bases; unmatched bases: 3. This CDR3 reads CATSRRLAGADTQYF. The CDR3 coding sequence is TGTGCCACCAGCAGACGACTAGCGGGAGCCGATACGCAGTATTTT. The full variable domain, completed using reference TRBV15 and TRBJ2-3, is DAMVIQNPRYQVTQFGKPVTLSCSQTLNHNVMYWYQQKSSQAPKLLFHYYDKDFNNEADTPDNFQSRRPNTSFCFLDIRSPGLGDTAMYLCATSRRLAGADTQYFGPGTRLTVL.

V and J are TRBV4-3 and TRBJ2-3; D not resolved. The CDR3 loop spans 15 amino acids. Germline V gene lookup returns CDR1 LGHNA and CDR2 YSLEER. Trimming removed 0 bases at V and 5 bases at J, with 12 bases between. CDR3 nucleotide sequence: TGCGCCAGCAGCCAAGAGCCGAGGCCGGGAGATACGCAGTATTTT. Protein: CASSQEPRPGDTQYF.

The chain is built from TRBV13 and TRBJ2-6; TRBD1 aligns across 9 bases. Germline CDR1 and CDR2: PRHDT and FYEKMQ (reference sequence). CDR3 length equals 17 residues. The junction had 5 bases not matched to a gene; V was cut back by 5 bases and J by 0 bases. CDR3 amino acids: CASSPGTGLSGANVLTF. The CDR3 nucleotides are TGTGCCAGCAGCCCCGGGACAGGGCTCTCTGGGGCCAACGTCCTGACTTTC.

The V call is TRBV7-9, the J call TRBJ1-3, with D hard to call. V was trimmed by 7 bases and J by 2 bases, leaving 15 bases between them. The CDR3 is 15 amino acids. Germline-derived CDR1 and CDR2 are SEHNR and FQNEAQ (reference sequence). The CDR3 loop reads CASTPVPLAGNTIYF. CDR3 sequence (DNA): TGTGCCAGCACCCCGGTCCCGTTGGCTGGAAACACCATATATTTT.

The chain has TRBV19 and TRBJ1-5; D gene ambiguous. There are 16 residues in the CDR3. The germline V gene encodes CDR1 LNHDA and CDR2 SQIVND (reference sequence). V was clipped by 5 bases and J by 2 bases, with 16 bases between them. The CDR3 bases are TGTGCCAGTAGTTTCCCGGCGGTTATAGGCAATCAGCCCCAGCATTTT. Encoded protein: CASSFPAVIGNQPQHF.

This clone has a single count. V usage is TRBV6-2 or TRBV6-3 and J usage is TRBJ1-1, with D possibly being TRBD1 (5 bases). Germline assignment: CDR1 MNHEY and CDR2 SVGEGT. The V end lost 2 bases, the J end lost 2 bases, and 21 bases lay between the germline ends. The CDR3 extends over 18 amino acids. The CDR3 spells CASSYERGRNTFNTEAFF. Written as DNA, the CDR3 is TGTGCCAGCAGTTACGAGAGGGGCAGAAATACCTTCAACACTGAAGCTTTCTTT.

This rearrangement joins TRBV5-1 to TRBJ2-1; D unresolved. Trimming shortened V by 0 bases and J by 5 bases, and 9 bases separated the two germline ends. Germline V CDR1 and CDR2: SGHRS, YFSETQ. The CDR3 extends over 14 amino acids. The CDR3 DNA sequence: TGCGCCAGCAGCTTGGTTGCTGGGAACAATGAGCAGTTCTTC. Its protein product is CASSLVAGNNEQFF.

The CDR3 nucleotides read TGTGCCAGCAGCTTGTCGTTCATCGATACGCAGTATTTT. Its translation: CASSLSFIDTQYF. The chain joins TRBV7-3 to TRBJ2-3; D unresolved. Germline V gene sequence: CDR1 SGHTA, CDR2 FQGTGA. V shed 3 bases and J shed 6 bases, with 10 bases lying between them. The CDR3 consists of 13 residues.

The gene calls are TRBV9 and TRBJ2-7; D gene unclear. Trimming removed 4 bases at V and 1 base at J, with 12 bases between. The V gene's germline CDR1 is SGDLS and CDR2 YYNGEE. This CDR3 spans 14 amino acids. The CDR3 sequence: CASSYGVKSYEQYF. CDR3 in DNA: TGTGCCAGCAGCTACGGAGTGAAATCCTACGAGCAGTACTTC.

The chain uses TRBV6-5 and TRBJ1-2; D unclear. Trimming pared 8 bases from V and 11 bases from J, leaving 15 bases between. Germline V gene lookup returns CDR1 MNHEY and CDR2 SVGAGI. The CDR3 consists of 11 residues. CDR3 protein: CASEDHLCYTF. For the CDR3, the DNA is TGTGCCAGCGAGGACCACCTTTGTTACACCTTC.